This entry features one T cell receptor (beta chain) sequence. In the original analysis: Reference gene primer amplification gave nucleated cell count estimates. Sequencing used immunoSEQ multiplex PCR; TCRdb keeps in-frame clones, though not all of them. D and trimming were read from the DNA, whereas the V and J calls and clone size are those reported in that table. Seen here are just over 650,000 clones, around 89% observed once, and the top ten hold 0.2% to 0.3%. The entry originates in a study of blood T cell repertoires in COVID-19. The wider study: Samples of COVID-19 (acute and convalescent) were obtained from the United States, Italy and Spain. T cells, B-cell-depleted T cells, or PBMCs provided the cDNA or gDNA that served as material.

This CDR3 has 14 amino acids. V lost 2 bases, J lost 0 bases, and 8 bases lay in between. CDR1 and CDR2 from the germline V gene are MNHEY and SMNVEV (reference sequence). The clonotype comes from a woman younger than 30 with acute or convalescent COVID-19. V gene TRBV27 combines with J gene TRBJ2-7; D not certain. Source material: peripheral blood. DNA of the CDR3: TGTGCCAGCAGTTTACGGCCTAGCTCCTACGAGCAGTACTTC. Translating gives CASSLRPSSYEQYF.